This TCR beta chain stems from a study of blood T cell repertoires in COVID-19. Background on the study: Donors in the United States, Italy and Spain gave samples during acute or convalescent COVID-19.

Those who participated ranged in age from about 18 to 89 years and resided in some 24 US areas. For recovered donors of Cohort 3, there were two negative PCRs, clearance, or symptom resolution. The CDR3 spans 15 residues. Unmatched junction bases numbered 6, after V lost 1 base and J lost 2 bases. Germline V CDR1 and CDR2: SGHNT, YYREEE (reference sequence). Original methodology: Nucleated cell number was recorded as an estimate derived from reference gene primer amplification. Assay: immunoSEQ multiplex PCR; the TCRdb copy retains only in-frame clones and omits some. From that table come the V and J calls and clone size; the DNA was used to work out D and trimming. The profile covers approximately 330,000 clones, with over 85% appearing a single time and almost 9.5% taken by the ten largest.

The sample comprised PBMCs or T cells enriched from blood (not recorded which). The chain recombines TRBV5-4 with TRBJ2-7, with TRBD2 identical over 7 bases. The TCR was taken from a woman in her twenties or thirties who had recovered from COVID-19. CDR3 residues: CASSLMSGVAYEQYF. The CDR3 DNA is TGTGCCAGCAGCTTGATGAGCGGGGTTGCCTACGAGCAGTACTTC.